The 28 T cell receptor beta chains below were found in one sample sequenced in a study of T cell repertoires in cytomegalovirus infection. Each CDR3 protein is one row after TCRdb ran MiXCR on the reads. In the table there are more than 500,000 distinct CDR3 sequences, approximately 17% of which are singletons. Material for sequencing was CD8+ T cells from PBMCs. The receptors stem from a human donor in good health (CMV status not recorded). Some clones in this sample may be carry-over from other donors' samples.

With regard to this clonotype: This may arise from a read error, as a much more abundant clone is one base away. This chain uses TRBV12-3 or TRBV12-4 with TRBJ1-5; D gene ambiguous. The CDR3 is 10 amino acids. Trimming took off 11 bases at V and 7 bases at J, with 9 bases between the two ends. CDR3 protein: CARGGQPQHF. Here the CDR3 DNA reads TGTGCCCGCGGAGGCCAGCCCCAGCATTTT.

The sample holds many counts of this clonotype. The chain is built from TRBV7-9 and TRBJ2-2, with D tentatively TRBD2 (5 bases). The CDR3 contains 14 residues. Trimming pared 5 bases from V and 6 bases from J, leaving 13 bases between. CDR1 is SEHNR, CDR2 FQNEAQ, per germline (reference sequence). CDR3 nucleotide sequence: TGTGCCAGCAGCGGACGGGGTGGGTCCGGGGAGCTGTTTTTT. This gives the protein CASSGRGGSGELFF. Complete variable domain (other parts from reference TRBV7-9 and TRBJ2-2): DTGVSQNPRHKITKRGQNVTFRCDPISEHNRLYWYRQTLGQGPEFLTYFQNEAQLEKSRLLSDRFSAERPKGSFSTLEIQRTEQGDSAMYLCASSGRGGSGELFFGEGSRLTVL.

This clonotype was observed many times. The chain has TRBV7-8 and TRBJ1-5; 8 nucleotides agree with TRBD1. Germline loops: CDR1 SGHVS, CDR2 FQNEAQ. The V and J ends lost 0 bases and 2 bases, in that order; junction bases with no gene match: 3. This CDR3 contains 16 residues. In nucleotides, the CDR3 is TGTGCCAGCAGCTTAGCAGGGGGACAGGGCAATCAGCCCCAGCATTTT. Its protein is CASSLAGGQGNQPQHF.

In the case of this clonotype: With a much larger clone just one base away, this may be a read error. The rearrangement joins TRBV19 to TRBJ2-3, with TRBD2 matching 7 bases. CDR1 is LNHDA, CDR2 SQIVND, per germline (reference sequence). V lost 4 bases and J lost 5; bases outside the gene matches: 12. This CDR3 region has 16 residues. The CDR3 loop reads CASSNTLSGQKDTQYF. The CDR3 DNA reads TGTGCCAGTAGTAATACGCTTAGCGGGCAGAAAGATACGCAGTATTTT.

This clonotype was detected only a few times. CDR3 amino acids: CASSIGQGLLDTEAFF. The CDR3 coding sequence is TGTGCCAGTAGTATAGGACAGGGCCTCCTCGACACTGAAGCTTTCTTT. J is TRBJ1-1 and V is TRBV19; 7 bases align to TRBD1. The junction had 8 bases not matched to a gene; V was cut back by 1 base and J by 3 bases. Germline CDR1 and CDR2: LNHDA and SQIVND (reference sequence). The CDR3 is made up of 16 amino acids.

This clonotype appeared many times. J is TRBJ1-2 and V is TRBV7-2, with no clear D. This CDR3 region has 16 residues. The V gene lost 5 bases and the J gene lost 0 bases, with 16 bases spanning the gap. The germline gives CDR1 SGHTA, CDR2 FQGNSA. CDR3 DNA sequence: TGTGCCAGCAGCCCTCCTGGCAGCGCCACTAACTATGGCTACACCTTC. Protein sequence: CASSPPGSATNYGYTF.

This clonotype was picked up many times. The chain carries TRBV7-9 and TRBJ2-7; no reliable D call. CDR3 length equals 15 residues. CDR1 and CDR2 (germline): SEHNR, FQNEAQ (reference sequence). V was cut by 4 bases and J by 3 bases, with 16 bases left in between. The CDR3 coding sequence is TGTGCCAGCAGCTCGATAGGACGCCAGCACTACGAGCAGTACTTC. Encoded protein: CASSSIGRQHYEQYF.

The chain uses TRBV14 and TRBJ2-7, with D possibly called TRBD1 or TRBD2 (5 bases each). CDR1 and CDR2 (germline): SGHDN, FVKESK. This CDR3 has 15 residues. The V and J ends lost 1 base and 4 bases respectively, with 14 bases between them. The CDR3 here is CASSQGPSGGYEQYF. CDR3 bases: TGTGCCAGCAGCCAAGGCCCCTCTGGGGGTTACGAGCAGTACTTC. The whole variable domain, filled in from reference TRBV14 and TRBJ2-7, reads EAGVTQFPSHSVIEKGQTVTLRCDPISGHDNLYWYRRVMGKEIKFLLHFVKESKQDESGMPNNRFLAERTGGTYSTLKVQPAELEDSGVYFCASSQGPSGGYEQYFGPGTRLTVT.

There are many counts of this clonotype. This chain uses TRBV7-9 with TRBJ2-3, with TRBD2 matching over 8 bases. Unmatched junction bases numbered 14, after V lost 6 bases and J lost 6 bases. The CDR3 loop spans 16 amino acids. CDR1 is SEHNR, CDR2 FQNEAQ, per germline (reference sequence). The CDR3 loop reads CASSFSAGGLRDTQYF. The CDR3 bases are TGTGCCAGCAGTTTCTCCGCGGGAGGACTTCGGGATACGCAGTATTTT.

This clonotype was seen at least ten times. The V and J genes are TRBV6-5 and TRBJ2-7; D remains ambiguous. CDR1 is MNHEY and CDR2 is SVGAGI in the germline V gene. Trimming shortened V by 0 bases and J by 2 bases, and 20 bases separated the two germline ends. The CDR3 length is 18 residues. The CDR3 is CASSYSSTEPRGPYEQYF. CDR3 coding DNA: TGTGCCAGCAGTTACTCGAGCACAGAACCTAGAGGACCCTACGAGCAGTACTTC.

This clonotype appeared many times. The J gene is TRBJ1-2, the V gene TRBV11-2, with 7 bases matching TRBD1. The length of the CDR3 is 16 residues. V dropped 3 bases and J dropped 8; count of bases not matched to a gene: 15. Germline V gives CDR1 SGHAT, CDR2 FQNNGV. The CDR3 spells CASSFSGTGAFIGYTF. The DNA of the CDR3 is TGTGCCAGCAGCTTCTCTGGTACAGGGGCCTTTATCGGCTACACCTTC.

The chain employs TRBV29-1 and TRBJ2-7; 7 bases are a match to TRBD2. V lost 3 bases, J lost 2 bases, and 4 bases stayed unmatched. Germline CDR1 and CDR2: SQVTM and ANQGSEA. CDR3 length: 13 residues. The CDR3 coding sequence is TGCAGCGTTGAGGGAGGGATCGCCTACGAGCAGTACTTC. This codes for CSVEGGIAYEQYF.

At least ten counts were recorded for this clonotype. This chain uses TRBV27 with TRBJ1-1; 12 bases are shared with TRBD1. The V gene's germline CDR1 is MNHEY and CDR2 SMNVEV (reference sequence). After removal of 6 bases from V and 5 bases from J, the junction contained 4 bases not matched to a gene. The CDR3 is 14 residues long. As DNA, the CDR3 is TGTGCCAGCAGGGCGGGACAGGGGGCGACTGAAGCTTTCTTT. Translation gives CASRAGQGATEAFF.

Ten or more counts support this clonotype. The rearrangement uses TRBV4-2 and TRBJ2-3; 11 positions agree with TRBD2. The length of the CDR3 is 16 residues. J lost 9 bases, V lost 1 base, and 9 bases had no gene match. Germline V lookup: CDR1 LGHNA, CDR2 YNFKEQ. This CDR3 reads CASSQAGLAGQETQYF. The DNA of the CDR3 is TGTGCCAGCAGCCAAGCCGGACTAGCGGGCCAGGAGACGCAGTATTTT.

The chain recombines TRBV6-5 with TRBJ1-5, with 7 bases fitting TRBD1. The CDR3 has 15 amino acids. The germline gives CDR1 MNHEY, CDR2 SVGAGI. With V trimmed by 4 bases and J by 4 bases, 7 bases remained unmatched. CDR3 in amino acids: CASSLGGLVNQPQHF. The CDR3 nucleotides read TGTGCCAGCAGTTTAGGGGGCTTGGTGAATCAGCCCCAGCATTTT.

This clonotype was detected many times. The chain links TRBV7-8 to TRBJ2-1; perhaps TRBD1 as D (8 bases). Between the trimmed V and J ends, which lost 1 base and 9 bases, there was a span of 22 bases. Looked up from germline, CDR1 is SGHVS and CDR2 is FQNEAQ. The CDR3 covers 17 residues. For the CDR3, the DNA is TGTGCCAGCAGCTTAGTGGGAGGGGACAGGAGTGGGGCTGAGCAGTTCTTC. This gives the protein CASSLVGGDRSGAEQFF.

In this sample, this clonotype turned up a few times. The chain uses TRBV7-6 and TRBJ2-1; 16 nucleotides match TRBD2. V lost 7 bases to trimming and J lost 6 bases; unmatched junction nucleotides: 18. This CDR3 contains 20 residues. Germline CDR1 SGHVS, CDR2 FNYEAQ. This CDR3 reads CASTLAGTSGRAIIGNEQFF. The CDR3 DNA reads TGTGCCAGCACCCTCGCCGGGACTAGCGGGAGGGCCATTATAGGCAATGAGCAGTTCTTC.

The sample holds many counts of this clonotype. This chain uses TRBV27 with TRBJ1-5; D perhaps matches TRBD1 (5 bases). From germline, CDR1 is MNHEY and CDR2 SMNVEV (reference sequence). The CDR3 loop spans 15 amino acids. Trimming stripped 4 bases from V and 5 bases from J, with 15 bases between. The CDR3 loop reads CASSSTGRLDQPQHF. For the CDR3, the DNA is TGTGCCAGCAGTTCAACGGGACGCTTGGATCAGCCCCAGCATTTT.

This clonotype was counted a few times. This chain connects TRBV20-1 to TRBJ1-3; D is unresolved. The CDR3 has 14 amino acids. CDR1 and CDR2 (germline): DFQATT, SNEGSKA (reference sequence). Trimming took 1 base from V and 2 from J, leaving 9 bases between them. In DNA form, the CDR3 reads TGCAGTGCTAGAGGGGAGGAGGCTGGAAACACCATATATTTT. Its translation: CSARGEEAGNTIYF.

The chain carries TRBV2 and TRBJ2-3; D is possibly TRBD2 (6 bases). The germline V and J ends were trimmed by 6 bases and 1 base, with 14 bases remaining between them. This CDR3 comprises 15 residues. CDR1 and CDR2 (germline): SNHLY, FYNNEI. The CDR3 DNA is TGTGCCAGCAGGGCCGGGAGTTGGGGCACAGATACGCAGTATTTT. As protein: CASRAGSWGTDTQYF.

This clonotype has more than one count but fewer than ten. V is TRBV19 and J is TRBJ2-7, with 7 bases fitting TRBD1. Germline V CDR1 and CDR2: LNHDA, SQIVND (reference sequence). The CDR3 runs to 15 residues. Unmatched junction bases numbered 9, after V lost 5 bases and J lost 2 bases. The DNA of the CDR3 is TGTGCCAGTAGTGCCGACAGGGAGTCCCCCTACGAGCAGTACTTC. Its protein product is CASSADRESPYEQYF.

CDR3 nucleotides: TGTGCCAGCAGCTTAGATGACAATAGCTACGAGCAGTACTTC. Residues: CASSLDDNSYEQYF. The rearrangement uses TRBV7-9 and TRBJ2-7, with no clear D. Germline CDR1 SEHNR, CDR2 FQNEAQ (reference sequence). This CDR3 region has 14 residues. V lost 1 base and J lost 3, with 10 bases in between.

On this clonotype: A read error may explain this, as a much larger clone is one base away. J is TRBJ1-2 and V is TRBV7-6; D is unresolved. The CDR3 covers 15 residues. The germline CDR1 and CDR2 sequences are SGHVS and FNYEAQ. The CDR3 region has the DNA TGTGCCAGCAGCCCACCCTCTTCGAAGGAAAATGGCTACAACTTC. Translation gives CASSPPSSKENGYNF.

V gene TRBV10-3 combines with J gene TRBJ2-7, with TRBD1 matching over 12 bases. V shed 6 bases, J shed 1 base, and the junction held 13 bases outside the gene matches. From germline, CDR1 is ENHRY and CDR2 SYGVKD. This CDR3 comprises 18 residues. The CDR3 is CAIRDTRDRGPYSYEQYF. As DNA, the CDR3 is TGTGCCATCAGAGATACCCGGGACAGGGGGCCCTATTCCTACGAGCAGTACTTC.

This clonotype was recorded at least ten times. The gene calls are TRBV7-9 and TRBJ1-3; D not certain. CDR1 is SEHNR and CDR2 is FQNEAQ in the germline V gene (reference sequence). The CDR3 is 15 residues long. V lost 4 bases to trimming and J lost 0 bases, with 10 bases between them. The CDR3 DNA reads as TGTGCCAGCAGCTCCACAGCTCCCTCTGGAAACACCATATATTTT. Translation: CASSSTAPSGNTIYF.

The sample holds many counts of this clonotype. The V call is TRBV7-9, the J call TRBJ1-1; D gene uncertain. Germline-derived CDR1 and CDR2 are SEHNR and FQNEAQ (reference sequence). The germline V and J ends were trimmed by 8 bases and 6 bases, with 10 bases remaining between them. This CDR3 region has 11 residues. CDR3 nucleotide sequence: TGTGCCAGCTTCGGGCGGGCTGAAGCTTTCTTT. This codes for CASFGRAEAFF.

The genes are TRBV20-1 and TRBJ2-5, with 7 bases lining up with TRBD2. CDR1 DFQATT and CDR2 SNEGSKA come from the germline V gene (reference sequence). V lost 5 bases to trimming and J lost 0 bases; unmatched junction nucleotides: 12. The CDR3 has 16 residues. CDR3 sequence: CSALGGVGKYQETQYF. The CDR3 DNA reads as TGCAGTGCTCTGGGAGGGGTGGGCAAGTACCAAGAGACCCAGTACTTC.

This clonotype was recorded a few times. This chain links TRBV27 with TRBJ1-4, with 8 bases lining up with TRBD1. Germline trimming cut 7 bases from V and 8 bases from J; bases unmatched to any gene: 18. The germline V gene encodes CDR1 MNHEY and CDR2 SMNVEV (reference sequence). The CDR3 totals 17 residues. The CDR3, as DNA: TGTGCCAGCACGCATCAGCCGACAGGGGCGGGGAAGGAAAAACTGTTTTTT. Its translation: CASTHQPTGAGKEKLFF.